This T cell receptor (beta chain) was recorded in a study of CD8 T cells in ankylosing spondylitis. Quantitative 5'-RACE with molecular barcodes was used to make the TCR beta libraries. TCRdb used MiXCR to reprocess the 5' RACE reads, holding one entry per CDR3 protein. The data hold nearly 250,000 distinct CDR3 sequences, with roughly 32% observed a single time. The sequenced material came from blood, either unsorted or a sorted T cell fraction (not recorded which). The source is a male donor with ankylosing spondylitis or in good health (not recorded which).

CDR3 nucleotides: TGTGCCAGCTCACCCATGACAGGGATAACAGATACGCAGTATTTT. It specifies CASSPMTGITDTQYF. The gene calls are TRBV18 and TRBJ2-3, with TRBD1 identical over 7 bases. Germline CDR1 is KGHSH and CDR2 is LQKENI. The CDR3 extends over 15 amino acids. The junction had 6 bases not matched to a gene; V was cut back by 3 bases and J by 3 bases.